This TCR beta chain came from a study of T cell responses to AZD1222 COVID-19 vaccine. Regarding this clone: What it binds is unknown.

The protocol was immunoSEQ multiplex PCR, while the TCRdb copy is restricted to in-frame clones and leaves out a portion. Seen here are fewer than 180,000 clones, around 90% observed once, and the top ten hold 3% to 3.5%. The junction had 8 bases not matched to a gene; V was cut back by 2 bases and J by 3 bases. This CDR3 has 16 amino acids. Looked up from germline, CDR1 is SGHKS and CDR2 is YYEKEE (reference sequence). Study results and limitations: Unmutated variant regions are reportedly targeted by nearly half of spike-specific TCRs. Every sample of the repertoires postdated the peak T cell response. Spike-wide vaccine-associated CD4 TCRs dominated at 160-218 and 743-854. Clonal diversity was possibly underestimated, and the donors were mostly white British, with more females.

The source is an adult who received the AZD1222 COVID-19 vaccine. Here the sequenced sample was peripheral blood, taken 28 days after the second AZD1222 dose. The rearrangement links TRBV5-5 to TRBJ1-2; 9 positions match TRBD1. The CDR3 sequence: CASSFVQGQGYYGYTF. In DNA, the CDR3 is TGTGCCAGCAGCTTCGTCCAAGGACAGGGGTACTATGGCTACACCTTC.